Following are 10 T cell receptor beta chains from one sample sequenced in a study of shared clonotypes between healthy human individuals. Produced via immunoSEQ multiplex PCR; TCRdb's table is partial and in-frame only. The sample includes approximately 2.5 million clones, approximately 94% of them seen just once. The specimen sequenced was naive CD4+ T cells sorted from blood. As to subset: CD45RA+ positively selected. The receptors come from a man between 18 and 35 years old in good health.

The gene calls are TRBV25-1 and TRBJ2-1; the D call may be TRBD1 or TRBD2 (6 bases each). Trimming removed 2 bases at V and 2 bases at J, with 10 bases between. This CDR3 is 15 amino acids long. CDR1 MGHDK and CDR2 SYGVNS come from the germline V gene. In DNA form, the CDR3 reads TGTGCCAGCAGTGAAATGGGGGGCGCCTACAATGAGCAGTTCTTC. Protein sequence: CASSEMGGAYNEQFF. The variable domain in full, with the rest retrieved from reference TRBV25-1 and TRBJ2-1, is EADIYQTPRYLVIGTGKKITLECSQTMGHDKMYWYQQDPGMELHLIHYSYGVNSTEKGDLSSESTVSRIRTEHFPLTLESARPSHTSQYLCASSEMGGAYNEQFFGPGTRLTVL.

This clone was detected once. CDR3 DNA: TGCGCCAGCATTACCGGAGCTGAACATGCCAAAAACATTCAGTACTTC. Translated: CASITGAEHAKNIQYF. The chain combines TRBV23-1 with TRBJ2-4, with D unclear. TRBV23-1 is flagged as an ORF with uncertain function. V shed 7 bases and J shed 1 base, with 17 bases lying between them. CDR3 length: 16 amino acids.

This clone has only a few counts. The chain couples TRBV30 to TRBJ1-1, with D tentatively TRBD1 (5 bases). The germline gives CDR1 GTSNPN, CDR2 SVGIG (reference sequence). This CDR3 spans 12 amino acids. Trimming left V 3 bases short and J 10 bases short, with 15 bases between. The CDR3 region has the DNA TGTGCCTGGAGGGACTGGGGGGACCCAGCTTTCTTT. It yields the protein CAWRDWGDPAFF.

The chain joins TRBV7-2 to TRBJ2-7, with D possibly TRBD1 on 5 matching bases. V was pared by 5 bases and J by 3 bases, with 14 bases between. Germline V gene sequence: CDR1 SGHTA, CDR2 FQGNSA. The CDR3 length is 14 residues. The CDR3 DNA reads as TGTGCCAGCAGCCCCCAGCAGGGCATCTACGAGCAGTACTTC. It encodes CASSPQQGIYEQYF.

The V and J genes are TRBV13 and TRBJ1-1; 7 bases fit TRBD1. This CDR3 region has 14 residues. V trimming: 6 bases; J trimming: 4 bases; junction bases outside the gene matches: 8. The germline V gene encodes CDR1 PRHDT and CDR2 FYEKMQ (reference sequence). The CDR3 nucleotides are TGTGCCAGCAGAATCAGGGGGGGGGCCACTGAAGCTTTCTTT. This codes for CASRIRGGATEAFF.

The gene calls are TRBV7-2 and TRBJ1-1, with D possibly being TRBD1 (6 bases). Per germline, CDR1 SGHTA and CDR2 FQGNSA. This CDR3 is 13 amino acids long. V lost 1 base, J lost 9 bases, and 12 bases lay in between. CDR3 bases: TGTGCCAGCAGCTTAGACTGGACAGCCAAAGCTTTCTTT. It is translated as CASSLDWTAKAFF.

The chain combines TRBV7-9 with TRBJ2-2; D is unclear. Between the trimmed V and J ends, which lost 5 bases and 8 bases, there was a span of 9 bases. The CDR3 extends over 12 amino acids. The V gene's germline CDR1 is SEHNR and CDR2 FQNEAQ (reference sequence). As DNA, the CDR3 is TGTGCCAGCAGCCCTAGTACGGGGGAGCTGTTTTTT. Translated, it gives CASSPSTGELFF.

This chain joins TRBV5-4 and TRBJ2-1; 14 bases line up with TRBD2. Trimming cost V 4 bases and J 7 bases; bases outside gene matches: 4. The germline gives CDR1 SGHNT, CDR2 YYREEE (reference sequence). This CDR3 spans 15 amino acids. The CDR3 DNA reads TGTGCCAGCAGCCTACGGACTAGCGGGAGGAATGAGCAGTTCTTC. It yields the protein CASSLRTSGRNEQFF.

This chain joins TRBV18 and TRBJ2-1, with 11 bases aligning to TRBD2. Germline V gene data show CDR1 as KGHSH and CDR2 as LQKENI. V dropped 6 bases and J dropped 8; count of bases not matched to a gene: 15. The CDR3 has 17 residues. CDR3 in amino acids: CASSPSLAGEDTDEQFF. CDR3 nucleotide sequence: TGTGCCAGCTCCCCATCACTAGCGGGAGAAGACACGGATGAGCAGTTCTTC.

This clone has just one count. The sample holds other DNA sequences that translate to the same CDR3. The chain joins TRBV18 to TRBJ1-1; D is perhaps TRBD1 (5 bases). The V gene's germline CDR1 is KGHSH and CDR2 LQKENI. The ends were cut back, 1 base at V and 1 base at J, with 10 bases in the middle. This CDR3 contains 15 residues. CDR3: CASSPQGPPNTEAFF. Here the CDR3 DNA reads TGTGCCAGCTCACCACAGGGGCCCCCGAACACTGAAGCTTTCTTT.